The clone carrying this T cell receptor (beta chain) was seen ten or more times. Using a J-beta primer mix together with a sample-barcoded 5' primer, a second PCR was run for about 6 to 11 cycles. TCRdb called the 5' RACE reads again in MiXCR, with one record for every CDR3 protein. The sample shows 850,000 to 1,300,000 distinct CDR3 sequences, less than 50% of them seen only once. The source of the sample is a study of blood T cells in healthy people across ages. V was pared by 2 bases and J by 6 bases, with 11 bases of the junction left unmatched. Germline CDR1 and CDR2: MNHNY and SVGAGI (reference sequence). CDR3 size: 16 residues.

This sequence originates from a woman aged 55-70 years in good health. V and J are TRBV6-6 and TRBJ2-7; TRBD1 agrees at 9 bases. Sequenced input: blood. In DNA, the CDR3 is TGTGCCAGCAGTTACCCTGGGACAGGGAGAGGACTCGAGCAGTACTTC. It codes for CASSYPGTGRGLEQYF.